What follows are 22 T cell receptor beta chains derived from one specimen sequenced in a study of PD-1 blockade in classical Hodgkin lymphoma. Autologous stem cell transplantation was followed by relapse in every patient, and brentuximab vedotin exposure varied. Here immunoSEQ multiplex PCR was the method, and the copy in TCRdb shows in-frame clones only, minus some. The table lists tens of thousands of clones, less than 80% of them singletons. The sample consisted of peripheral blood mononuclear cells (PBMCs), taken before the second cycle of nivolumab. The source is a human donor with classical Hodgkin lymphoma.

The chain recombines TRBV6-5 with TRBJ1-2, with TRBD1 matching over 8 bases. CDR1 and CDR2 from the germline V gene are MNHEY and SVGAGI. The CDR3 runs to 15 residues. With V trimmed by 6 bases and J by 5 bases, 11 bases remained unmatched. The CDR3 sequence is CASRGEGTGRYGYTF. The CDR3, as DNA: TGTGCCAGCAGGGGCGAGGGGACAGGCCGTTATGGCTACACCTTC.

This clone is labeled medium-sized. This chain joins TRBV7-9 and TRBJ2-6; D remains unclear. This CDR3 region has 17 residues. Germline CDR1 SEHNR, CDR2 FQNEAQ (reference sequence). V lost 1 base, J lost 1 base, and 11 bases lay in between. CDR3 protein: CASSLDSSVSGANVLTF. For the CDR3, the DNA is TGTGCCAGCAGCTTAGATTCGTCAGTATCTGGGGCCAACGTCCTGACTTTC.

The chain recombines TRBV29-1 with TRBJ2-3, with TRBD2 matching over 10 bases. Losses at the gene ends were 7 bases for V and 11 bases for J; bases not matched to a gene: 15. This CDR3 is 14 amino acids long. Germline-derived CDR1 and CDR2 are SQVTM and ANQGSEA. The CDR3 DNA reads as TGCAGCGCCGGCAGGTCTAGCGGGGGCGATCAGCAGTATTTT. It specifies CSAGRSSGGDQQYF.

J is TRBJ2-7 and V is TRBV27; the match to TRBD1 covers 10 bases. Germline CDR1 reads MNHEY; CDR2 reads SMNVEV (reference sequence). The CDR3 sequence is 13 residues long. The ends lost 4 bases at V and 6 bases at J; junction bases unmatched: 3. The CDR3: CASSWGQGLEQYF. CDR3 nucleotide sequence: TGTGCCAGCAGTTGGGGACAGGGGCTCGAGCAGTACTTC.

This chain uses TRBV5-5 with TRBJ1-5, with D possibly TRBD1 on 5 matching bases. V lost 3 bases and J lost 3, with 13 bases in between. Germline lookup yields CDR1 SGHKS and CDR2 YYEKEE (reference sequence). This CDR3 comprises 15 residues. This CDR3 reads CASSSSSTANQPQHF. The DNA for the CDR3 is TGTGCCAGCAGCTCGTCCTCGACAGCCAATCAGCCCCAGCATTTT.

V usage is TRBV4-3 and J usage is TRBJ1-2; a weak D match, TRBD1 (6 bases). The V end was cut by 1 base, the J end by 1 base, with 10 bases between. The CDR3 is 15 amino acids. Per germline, CDR1 LGHNA and CDR2 YSLEER. The CDR3 loop reads CASSQGTQGNYGYTF. The CDR3 region has the DNA TGCGCCAGCAGCCAAGGTACACAGGGTAACTATGGCTACACCTTC.

The CDR3 here is CASSDSYTGELFF. CDR3 DNA sequence: TGCGCCAGCAGTGACAGTTACACCGGGGAGCTGTTTTTT. The rearrangement links TRBV10-1 to TRBJ2-2; D is ambiguous. The CDR3 consists of 13 residues. Per germline, CDR1 WNHNN and CDR2 SYGVQD (reference sequence). Trimming cost V 3 bases and J 3 bases, with 5 bases left between them.

As concerns this clone: A single base separates this from a much larger clone, so it may be a read error. This chain joins TRBV7-9 and TRBJ2-5; D call uncertain. V was pared by 3 bases and J by 1 base, with 0 bases between. Germline values: CDR1 SEHNR, CDR2 FQNEAQ (reference sequence). The CDR3 extends over 11 amino acids. This chain's CDR3 is CASSFQETQYF. Written as DNA, the CDR3 is TGTGCCAGCAGCTTCCAAGAGACCCAGTACTTC.

This clone was found a few times. The chain links TRBV30 to TRBJ1-1; D may be TRBD1 (6 bases). V was cut by 5 bases and J by 4 bases, with 17 bases left in between. The germline V gene has CDR1 GTSNPN and CDR2 SVGIG (reference sequence). CDR3 size: 14 residues. CDR3 loop: CAWVGKGVGTEAFF. CDR3 DNA: TGTGCCTGGGTGGGAAAGGGGGTGGGCACTGAAGCTTTCTTT.

This clone was picked up a small number of times. The gene calls are TRBV7-9 and TRBJ1-2; 8 bases line up with TRBD1. The J segment lost 3 bases and the V segment lost 8 bases, leaving 14 bases of the junction unmatched. CDR3 length equals 16 residues. CDR1 and CDR2 from the germline V gene are SEHNR and FQNEAQ (reference sequence). The CDR3 reads CASSMPVQGGDYGYTF. As DNA, the CDR3 is TGTGCCAGCTCCATGCCCGTACAGGGGGGGGACTATGGCTACACCTTC.

This sequence joins TRBV13 and TRBJ1-1; TRBD1 matches 7 bases. Germline V gene data show CDR1 as PRHDT and CDR2 as FYEKMQ (reference sequence). Trimming removed 4 bases from V and 0 bases from J; junction bases left unmatched: 11. This CDR3 spans 17 amino acids. CDR3 in amino acids: CASSYTLDREVNTEAFF. The CDR3 DNA sequence: TGTGCCAGCAGCTACACGCTCGACAGGGAGGTGAACACTGAAGCTTTCTTT. The variable domain in full, completed from reference TRBV13 and TRBJ1-1, reads AAGVIQSPRHLIKEKRETATLKCYPIPRHDTVYWYQQGPGQDPQFLISFYEKMQSDKGSIPDRFSAQQFSDYHSELNMSSLELGDSALYFCASSYTLDREVNTEAFFGQGTRLTVV.

The chain links TRBV6-1 to TRBJ1-1, with TRBD1 as a possible D gene (5 bases). The CDR3 runs to 14 residues. Germline loops: CDR1 MNHNS, CDR2 SASEGT. V was shortened by 5 bases and J by 4 bases, with 14 bases between the two germline ends. This chain's CDR3 is CASSPGTGITEAFF. The CDR3 nucleotides are TGTGCCAGCAGTCCCGGGACCGGGATCACTGAAGCTTTCTTT.

This sequence joins TRBV28 and TRBJ1-5; 7 bases are shared with TRBD1. The CDR3 spans 16 residues. V shed 6 bases and J 3 bases; nucleotides not matched to a gene: 11. Germline CDR1 and CDR2: MDHEN and SYDVKM. The CDR3 DNA is TGTGCCAGCAGCGCCCGAGTGGGACAGAACAATCAGCCCCAGCATTTT. The encoded protein is CASSARVGQNNQPQHF.

This clone has just a few counts. The chain employs TRBV27 and TRBJ2-7; a weak D match, TRBD2 (6 bases). In germline, CDR1 is MNHEY, CDR2 SMNVEV (reference sequence). CDR3 length equals 14 residues. V lost 0 bases to trimming and J lost 3 bases, with 9 bases between them. For the CDR3, the DNA is TGTGCCAGCAGTTTATCGGGGCGGGACTACGAGCAGTACTTC. This translates into CASSLSGRDYEQYF.

The gene calls are TRBV5-4 and TRBJ1-1; D not resolved. The V gene lost 4 bases and the J gene lost 4 bases, with 14 bases spanning the gap. The CDR3 loop spans 14 amino acids. Germline loops: CDR1 SGHNT, CDR2 YYREEE (reference sequence). The CDR3: CASSRSATTTEAFF. The CDR3 DNA sequence: TGTGCCAGCAGCCGATCAGCGACGACCACTGAAGCTTTCTTT. The full variable domain, rest sourced from reference TRBV5-4 and TRBJ1-1, is ETGVTQSPTHLIKTRGQQVTLRCSSQSGHNTVSWYQQALGQGPQFIFQYYREEENGRGNFPPRFSGLQFPNYSSELNVNALELDDSALYLCASSRSATTTEAFFGQGTRLTVV.

This chain links TRBV27 with TRBJ2-7; 7 bases line up with TRBD1. CDR1 is MNHEY, CDR2 SMNVEV, per germline (reference sequence). V dropped 8 bases and J dropped 2; count of bases not matched to a gene: 9. The CDR3 is 14 residues long. The CDR3 bases are TGTGCCAGCCAAGAGACAGGGTTTCCCTACGAGCAGTACTTC. Protein sequence: CASQETGFPYEQYF.

This clone was detected only once. V is TRBV6-5 and J is TRBJ2-7, with TRBD2 identical over 11 bases. This CDR3 comprises 15 residues. Germline V CDR1 and CDR2: MNHEY, SVGAGI. V lost 7 bases to trimming and J lost 6 bases; unmatched junction nucleotides: 11. The CDR3 nucleotides are TGTGCCAGCACGACGATAGCGGGGGGGCCCTCCGAGCAGTACTTC. This sequence encodes CASTTIAGGPSEQYF.

The chain uses TRBV4-3 and TRBJ2-1, with TRBD1 matching 8 bases. With V trimmed by 4 bases and J by 4 bases, 3 bases remained unmatched. The germline gives CDR1 LGHNA, CDR2 YSLEER. The CDR3 covers 14 residues. CDR3 region: CASSPGTGYNEQFF. The CDR3 DNA reads TGCGCCAGCAGCCCCGGGACAGGATACAATGAGCAGTTCTTC.

V usage is TRBV7-9 and J usage is TRBJ1-1; TRBD1 might be the D (5 bases). The CDR3 runs to 11 residues. Germline CDR1 and CDR2: SEHNR and FQNEAQ (reference sequence). Trimming stripped 8 bases from V and 6 bases from J, with 10 bases between. Here the CDR3 reads CASLWGAEAFF. DNA for the CDR3: TGTGCCAGCCTTTGGGGGGCTGAAGCTTTCTTT. The whole variable domain, remainder taken from reference TRBV7-9 and TRBJ1-1, is DTGVSQNPRHKITKRGQNVTFRCDPISEHNRLYWYRQTLGQGPEFLTYFQNEAQLEKSRLLSDRFSAERPKGSFSTLEIQRTEQGDSAMYLCASLWGAEAFFGQGTRLTVV.

Note on this clone: One end of the junction varies from germline; a read error may be responsible. J is TRBJ2-2 and V is TRBV5-6; TRBD2 aligns across 10 bases. Germline lookup yields CDR1 SGHDT and CDR2 YYEEEE. This CDR3 is built from 17 residues. The CDR3 region has the DNA TGTGCCAGCAGCTTGTTTACTAGCGGGGTGAACGCCGGGGAGCTGTTTTTT. It is translated as CASSLFTSGVNAGELFF.

This clone was recorded only once. The rearrangement links TRBV28 to TRBJ1-5; D unresolved. The germline CDR1 and CDR2 sequences are MDHEN and SYDVKM. This CDR3 is 13 amino acids long. Trimming pared 2 bases from V and 5 bases from J, leaving 7 bases between. This CDR3 is CASSLGSDQPQHF. DNA for the CDR3: TGTGCCAGCAGTTTAGGGTCAGATCAGCCCCAGCATTTT. The full variable domain, in which reference TRBV28 and TRBJ1-5 provide the parts outside the CDR3, is DVKVTQSSRYLVKRTGEKVFLECVQDMDHENMFWYRQDPGLGLRLIYFSYDVKMKEKGDIPEGYSVSREKKERFSLILESASTNQTSMYLCASSLGSDQPQHFGDGTRLSIL.

This clone was detected a few times. The chain has TRBV2 and TRBJ2-7, with D perhaps matching TRBD1 or TRBD2 (5 bases each). CDR1 is SNHLY and CDR2 is FYNNEI in the germline V gene. The CDR3 is 13 amino acids. The V end was cut by 7 bases, the J end by 4 bases, with 14 bases between. The chain's CDR3 is CASNQGQRYEQYF. CDR3 nucleotides: TGTGCCAGCAATCAGGGTCAGCGGTACGAGCAGTACTTC. Supplemented by reference TRBV2 and TRBJ2-7, the full variable domain reads EPEVTQTPSHQVTQMGQEVILRCVPISNHLYFYWYRQILGQKVEFLVSFYNNEISEKSEIFDDQFSVERPDGSNFTLKIRSTKLEDSAMYFCASNQGQRYEQYFGPGTRLTVT.